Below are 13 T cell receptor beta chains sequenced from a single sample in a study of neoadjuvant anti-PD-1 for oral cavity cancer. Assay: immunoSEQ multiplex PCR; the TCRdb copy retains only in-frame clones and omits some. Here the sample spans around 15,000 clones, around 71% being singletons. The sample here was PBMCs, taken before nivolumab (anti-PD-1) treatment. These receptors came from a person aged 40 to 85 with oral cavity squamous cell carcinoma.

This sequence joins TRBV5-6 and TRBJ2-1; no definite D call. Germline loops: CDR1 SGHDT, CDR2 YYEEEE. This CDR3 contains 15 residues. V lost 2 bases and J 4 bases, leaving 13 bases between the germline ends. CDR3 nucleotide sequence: TGTGCCAGCAGCTTCGGACGGAGCCCTTACAATGAGCAGTTCTTC. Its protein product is CASSFGRSPYNEQFF.

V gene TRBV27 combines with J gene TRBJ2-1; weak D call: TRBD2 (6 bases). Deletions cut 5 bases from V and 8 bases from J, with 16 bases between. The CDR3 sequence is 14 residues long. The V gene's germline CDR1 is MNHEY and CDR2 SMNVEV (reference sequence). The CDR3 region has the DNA TGTGCCAGCAGTATTCGACCGGAGGGAGATGAGCAGTTCTTC. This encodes CASSIRPEGDEQFF.

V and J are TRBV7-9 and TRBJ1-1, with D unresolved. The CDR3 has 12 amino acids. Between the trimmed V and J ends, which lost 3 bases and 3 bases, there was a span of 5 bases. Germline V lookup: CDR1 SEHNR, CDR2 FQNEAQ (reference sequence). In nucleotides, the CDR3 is TGTGCCAGCAGCTTCGTATACACTGAAGCTTTCTTT. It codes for CASSFVYTEAFF.

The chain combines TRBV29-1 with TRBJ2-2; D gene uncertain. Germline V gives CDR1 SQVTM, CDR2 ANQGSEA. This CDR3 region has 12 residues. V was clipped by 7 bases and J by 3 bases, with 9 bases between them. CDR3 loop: CSGRLYTGELFF. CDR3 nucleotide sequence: TGCAGCGGCCGCCTCTACACCGGGGAGCTGTTTTTT.

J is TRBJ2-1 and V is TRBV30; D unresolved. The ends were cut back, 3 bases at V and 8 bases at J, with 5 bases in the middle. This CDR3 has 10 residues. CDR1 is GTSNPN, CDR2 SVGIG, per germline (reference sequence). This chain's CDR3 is CAWSKYEQFF. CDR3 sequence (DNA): TGTGCCTGGAGCAAGTATGAGCAGTTCTTC.

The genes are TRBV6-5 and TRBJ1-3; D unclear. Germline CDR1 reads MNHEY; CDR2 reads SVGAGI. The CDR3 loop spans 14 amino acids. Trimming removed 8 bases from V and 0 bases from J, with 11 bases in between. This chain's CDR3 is CASFDSYSGNTIYF. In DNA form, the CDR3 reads TGTGCCAGCTTCGACTCATACTCTGGAAACACCATATATTTT.

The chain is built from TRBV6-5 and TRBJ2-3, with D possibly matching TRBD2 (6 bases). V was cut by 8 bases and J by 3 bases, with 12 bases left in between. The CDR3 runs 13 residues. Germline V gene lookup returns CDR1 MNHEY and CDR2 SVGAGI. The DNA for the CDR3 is TGTGCCAGCGTGCAGGAGGGAACAGATACGCAGTATTTT. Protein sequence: CASVQEGTDTQYF.

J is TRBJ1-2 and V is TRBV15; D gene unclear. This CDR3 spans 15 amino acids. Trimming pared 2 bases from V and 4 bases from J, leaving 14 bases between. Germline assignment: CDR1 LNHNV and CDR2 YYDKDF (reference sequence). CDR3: CATSRSRQAGYGYTF. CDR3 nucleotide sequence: TGTGCCACCAGCAGATCCCGGCAGGCCGGCTATGGCTACACCTTC.

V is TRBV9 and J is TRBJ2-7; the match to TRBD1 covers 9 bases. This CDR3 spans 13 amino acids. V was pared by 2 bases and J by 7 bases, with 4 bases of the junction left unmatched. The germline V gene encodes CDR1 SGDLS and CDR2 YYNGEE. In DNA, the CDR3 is TGTGCCAGCAGCGTTCGGACAGGGGATGAGCAGTACTTC. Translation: CASSVRTGDEQYF.

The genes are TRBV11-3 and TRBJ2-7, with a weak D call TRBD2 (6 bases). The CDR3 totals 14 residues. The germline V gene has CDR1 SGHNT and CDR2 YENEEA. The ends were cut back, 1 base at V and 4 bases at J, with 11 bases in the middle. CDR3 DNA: TGTGCCAGCAGCTTAGGGGCGGGAAATTACGAGCAGTACTTC. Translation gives CASSLGAGNYEQYF.

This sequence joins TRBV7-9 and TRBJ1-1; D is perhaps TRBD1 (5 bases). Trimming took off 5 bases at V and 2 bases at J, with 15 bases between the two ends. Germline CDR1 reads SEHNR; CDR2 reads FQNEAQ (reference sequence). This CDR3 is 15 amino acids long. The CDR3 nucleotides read TGTGCCAGCAGCCCAGAGAGAGACAGAAACACTGAAGCTTTCTTT. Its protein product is CASSPERDRNTEAFF.

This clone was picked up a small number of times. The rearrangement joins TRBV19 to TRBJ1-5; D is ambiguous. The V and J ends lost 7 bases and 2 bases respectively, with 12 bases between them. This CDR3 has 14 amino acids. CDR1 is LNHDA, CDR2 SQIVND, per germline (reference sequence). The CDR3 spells CASKSQEGNQPQHF. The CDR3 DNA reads TGTGCCAGTAAGTCCCAGGAGGGCAATCAGCCCCAGCATTTT.

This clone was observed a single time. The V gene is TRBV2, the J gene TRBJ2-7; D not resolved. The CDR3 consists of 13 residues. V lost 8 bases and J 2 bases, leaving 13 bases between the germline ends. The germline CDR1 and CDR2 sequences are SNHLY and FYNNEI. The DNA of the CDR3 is TGTGCCAGCCGCGACGCGGAACCCTACGAGCAGTACTTC. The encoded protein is CASRDAEPYEQYF.